This T cell receptor (beta chain) was recovered during a study of T cells in Graves' hyperthyroidism and ophthalmopathy. The wider study: Peripheral blood sampling occurred at initial diagnosis, before any treatment.

Uncontrolled infection, other autoimmune disease, pregnancy or lactation excluded patients. This clonotype has at least ten counts. TCR beta CDR3 region amplification was performed from RNA transcripts. HTBI primers drove first-round RT-PCR of the TCR CDR3. TCRdb re-called the multiplex PCR reads with MiXCR, one entry per CDR3 protein. The sample holds some 350,000 distinct CDR3 sequences, roughly an eighth seen once. Sequenced sample: blood. The receptor's source is a woman in her thirties or forties with Graves' ophthalmopathy.

CDR3 loop: CSANRGSGGEQYF. CDR3 sequence (DNA): TGCAGTGCTAACAGGGGATCTGGTGGCGAGCAGTACTTC. The chain recombines TRBV20-1 with TRBJ2-7; the match to TRBD1 covers 7 bases. This CDR3 has 13 residues. Trimming took 4 bases from V and 6 from J; bases not matched to a gene: 9. Germline CDR1 DFQATT, CDR2 SNEGSKA (reference sequence).